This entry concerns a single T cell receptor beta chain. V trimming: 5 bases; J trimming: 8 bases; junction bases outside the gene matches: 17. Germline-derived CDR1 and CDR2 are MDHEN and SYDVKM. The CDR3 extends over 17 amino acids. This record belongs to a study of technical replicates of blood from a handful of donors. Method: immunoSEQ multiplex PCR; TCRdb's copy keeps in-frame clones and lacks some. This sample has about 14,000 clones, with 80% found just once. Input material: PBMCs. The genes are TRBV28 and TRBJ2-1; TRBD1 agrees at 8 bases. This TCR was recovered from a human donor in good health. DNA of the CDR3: TGTGCCAGCAGTCCTGGACAGGGCTGGCCCAAACGCGATGAGCAGTTCTTC. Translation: CASSPGQGWPKRDEQFF.